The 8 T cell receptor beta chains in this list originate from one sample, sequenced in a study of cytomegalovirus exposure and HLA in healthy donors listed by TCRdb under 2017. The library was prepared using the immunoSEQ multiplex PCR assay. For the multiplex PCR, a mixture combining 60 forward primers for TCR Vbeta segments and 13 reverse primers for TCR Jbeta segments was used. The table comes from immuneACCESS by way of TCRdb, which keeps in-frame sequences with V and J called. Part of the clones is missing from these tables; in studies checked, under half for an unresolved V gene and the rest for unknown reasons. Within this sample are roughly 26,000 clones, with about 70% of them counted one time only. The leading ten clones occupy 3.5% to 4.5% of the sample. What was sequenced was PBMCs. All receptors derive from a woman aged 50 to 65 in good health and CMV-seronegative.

The CDR3 DNA is TGTGCCAGCAGCTACAGTGGTTATAATTCACCCCTCCACTTT. As protein: CASSYSGYNSPLHF. The genes are TRBV25-1 and TRBJ1-6; no firm D call. Germline CDR1 and CDR2: MGHDK and SYGVNS. Deletions cut 6 bases from V and 4 bases from J, with 10 bases between. CDR3 length equals 14 residues.

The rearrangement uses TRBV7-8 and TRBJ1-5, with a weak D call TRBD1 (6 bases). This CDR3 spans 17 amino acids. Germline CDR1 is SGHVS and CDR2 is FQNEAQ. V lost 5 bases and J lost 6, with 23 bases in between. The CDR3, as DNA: TGTGCCAGCAGCCTTCGGGGTAGGGGGGGCCACGCTCAGCCCCAGCATTTT. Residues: CASSLRGRGGHAQPQHF.

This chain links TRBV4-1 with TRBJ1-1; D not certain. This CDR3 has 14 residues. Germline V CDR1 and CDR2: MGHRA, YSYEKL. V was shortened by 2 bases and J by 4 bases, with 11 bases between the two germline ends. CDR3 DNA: TGCGCCAGCAGCCAAATTCTGGGCTCCACTGAAGCTTTCTTT. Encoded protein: CASSQILGSTEAFF.

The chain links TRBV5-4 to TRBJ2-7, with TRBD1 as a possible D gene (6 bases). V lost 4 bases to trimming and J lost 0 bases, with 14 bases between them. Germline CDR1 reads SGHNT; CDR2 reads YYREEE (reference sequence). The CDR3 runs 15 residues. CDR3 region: CASSRRQVVSYEQYF. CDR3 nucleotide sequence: TGTGCCAGCAGCCGAAGACAGGTTGTCTCCTACGAGCAGTACTTC.

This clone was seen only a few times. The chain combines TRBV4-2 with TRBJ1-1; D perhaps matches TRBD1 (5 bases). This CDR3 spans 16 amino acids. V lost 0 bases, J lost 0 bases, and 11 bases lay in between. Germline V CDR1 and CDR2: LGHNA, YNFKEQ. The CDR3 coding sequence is TGTGCCAGCAGCCAAGAGGGGGGGTACATGAACACTGAAGCTTTCTTT. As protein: CASSQEGGYMNTEAFF.

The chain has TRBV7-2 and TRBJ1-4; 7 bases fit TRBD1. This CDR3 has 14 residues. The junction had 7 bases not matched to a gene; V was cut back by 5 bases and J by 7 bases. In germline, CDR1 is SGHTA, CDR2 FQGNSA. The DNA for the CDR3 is TGTGCCAGCAGCCCCGTGACAGGGAGTGAAAAACTGTTTTTT. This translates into CASSPVTGSEKLFF.

In DNA, the CDR3 is TGTGCCAGCGTGGACAGGAACACTGAAGCTTTCTTT. This translates into CASVDRNTEAFF. The J gene is TRBJ1-1, the V gene TRBV28; a possible D gene is TRBD1 (6 bases). V was trimmed by 8 bases and J by 1 base, leaving 8 bases between them. Germline V lookup: CDR1 MDHEN, CDR2 SYDVKM. The CDR3 covers 12 residues. The full variable domain, in which reference TRBV28 and TRBJ1-1 provide the parts outside the CDR3, is DVKVTQSSRYLVKRTGEKVFLECVQDMDHENMFWYRQDPGLGLRLIYFSYDVKMKEKGDIPEGYSVSREKKERFSLILESASTNQTSMYLCASVDRNTEAFFGQGTRLTVV.

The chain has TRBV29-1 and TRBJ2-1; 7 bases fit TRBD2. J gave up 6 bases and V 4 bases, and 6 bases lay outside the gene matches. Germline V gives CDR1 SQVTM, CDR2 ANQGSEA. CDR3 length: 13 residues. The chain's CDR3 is CSVVASGSNEQFF. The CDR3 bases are TGCAGCGTTGTAGCTAGCGGCTCCAATGAGCAGTTCTTC.